These 9 T cell receptor beta chains were all obtained from the same sample, sequenced in a study of monozygotic twins with inflammatory bowel disease. One entry per CDR3 protein, without DNA, is what TCRdb gives after re-calling the 5' RACE reads. Its listing shows nearly 450,000 distinct CDR3 sequences. Sequences were obtained from blood. The receptors come from a human donor with ulcerative colitis or Crohn's disease, or a healthy co-twin of an affected twin (not recorded which).

The chain couples TRBV19 to TRBJ2-1; the D call from TCRdb, TRBD2, cannot be confirmed without DNA. The CDR3 length is 15 residues. Germline V lookup: CDR1 LNHDA, CDR2 SQIVND (reference sequence). The CDR3 loop is CASSPAGGPYNEQFF.

CDR3 sequence reads: CASSYSGTNTYEQYF. V is TRBV6-5 and J is TRBJ2-7; TCRdb picks TRBD1, but there is no DNA to check that call. This CDR3 is built from 15 residues. The germline CDR1 and CDR2 sequences are MNHEY and SVGAGI.

The CDR3: CASSLEGQTRVTEAFF. The chain links TRBV5-1 to TRBJ1-1; TCRdb's D gene call, TRBD1, goes unchecked for lack of DNA. The CDR3 has 16 residues. The V gene's germline CDR1 is SGHRS and CDR2 YFSETQ.

The genes are TRBV3-1 and TRBJ2-1; as DNA is missing, the TRBD1 call by TCRdb cannot be tested. The CDR3 has 17 amino acids. The V gene's germline CDR1 is LGHDT and CDR2 YNNKEL (reference sequence). The CDR3 here is CASSQEAPGPNYNEQFF.

This sequence joins TRBV20-1 and TRBJ1-3. The CDR3 runs to 13 residues. Germline loops: CDR1 DFQATT, CDR2 SNEGSKA (reference sequence). CDR3 in amino acids: CSARENSGNTIYF.

The chain has TRBV7-7 and TRBJ1-3; the D call of TRBD1 rests on TCRdb alone, since no DNA is present to check it. This CDR3 is 13 amino acids long. CDR1 and CDR2 (germline): SSHAT, FNYEAQ (reference sequence). The CDR3 sequence: CAAGADSGNTIYF. Looking up the rest from reference TRBV7-7 and TRBJ1-3 gives the full variable domain: GAGVSQSPRYKVTKRGQDVTLRCDPISSHATLYWYQQALGQGPEFLTYFNYEAQPDKSGLPSDRFSAERPEGSISTLTIQRTEQRDSAMYRCAAGADSGNTIYFGEGSWLTVV.

The chain recombines TRBV10-3 with TRBJ2-3. Germline V gene data show CDR1 as ENHRY and CDR2 as SYGVKD. The CDR3 runs 15 residues. The chain's CDR3 is CAISESRSLGDTQYF.

This rearrangement joins TRBV6-2 or TRBV6-3 to TRBJ2-7; TCRdb names TRBD2, which stays unverified in the absence of DNA. The CDR3 consists of 16 residues. Germline V gene sequence: CDR1 MNHEY, CDR2 SVGEGT. The CDR3 is CASSYKSAGGPYEQYF.

The CDR3 region is CASSVAGRGLDEQYF. The rearrangement uses TRBV9 and TRBJ2-7; with no DNA, the TCRdb D assignment of TRBD1 cannot be verified. Germline V gene sequence: CDR1 SGDLS, CDR2 YYNGEE. This CDR3 has 15 amino acids.